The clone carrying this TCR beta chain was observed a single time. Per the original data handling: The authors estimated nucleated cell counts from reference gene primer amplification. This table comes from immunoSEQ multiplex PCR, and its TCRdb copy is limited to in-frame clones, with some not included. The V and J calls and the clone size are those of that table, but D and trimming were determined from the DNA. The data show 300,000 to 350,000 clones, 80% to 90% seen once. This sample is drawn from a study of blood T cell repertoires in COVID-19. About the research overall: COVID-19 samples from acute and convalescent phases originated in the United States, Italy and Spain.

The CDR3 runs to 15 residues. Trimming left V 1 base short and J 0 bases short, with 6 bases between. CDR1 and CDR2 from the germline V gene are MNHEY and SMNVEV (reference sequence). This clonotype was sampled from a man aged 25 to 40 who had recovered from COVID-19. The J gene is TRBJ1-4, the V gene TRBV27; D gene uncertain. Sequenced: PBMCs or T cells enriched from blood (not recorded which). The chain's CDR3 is CASSLYQTTNEKLFF. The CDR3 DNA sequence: TGTGCCAGCAGTTTATACCAGACAACTAATGAAAAACTGTTTTTT.